The 26 T cell receptor beta chains listed next were all sequenced from one sample in a study of T cells in Graves' hyperthyroidism and ophthalmopathy. Regions amplified from RNA transcripts were the TCR beta CDR3 regions. HTBI primers were employed in a first-round RT-PCR of the TCR CDR3. Each CDR3 protein is one row after TCRdb ran MiXCR on the multiplex PCR reads. The sample has hundreds of thousands of distinct CDR3 sequences, 22% seen once; the top ten hold roughly 60%. The source material was blood. The receptors stem from a man under 40 with Graves' ophthalmopathy.

This clonotype turned up a few times. The chain employs TRBV7-8 and TRBJ1-5; TRBD1 is a possible D gene (5 bases). Germline CDR1 reads SGHVS; CDR2 reads FQNEAQ. The CDR3 consists of 13 residues. V was clipped by 4 bases and J by 9 bases, with 13 bases between them. This chain's CDR3 is CASSSIAQGPQHF. In DNA form, the CDR3 reads TGTGCCAGCAGCTCAATCGCCCAGGGGCCCCAGCATTTT.

J is TRBJ1-5 and V is TRBV7-8; perhaps TRBD1 as D (6 bases). Per germline, CDR1 SGHVS and CDR2 FQNEAQ. The CDR3 is made up of 14 amino acids. Between the trimmed V and J ends, which lost 1 base and 4 bases, there was a span of 8 bases. DNA of the CDR3: TGTGCCAGCAGCTTAGTGGGGGCAAATCAGCCCCAGCATTTT. It specifies CASSLVGANQPQHF.

This chain connects TRBV5-1 to TRBJ2-1; TRBD2 matches 7 bases. CDR3 size: 15 residues. Germline lookup yields CDR1 SGHRS and CDR2 YFSETQ. Germline trimming cut 1 base from V and 2 bases from J; bases unmatched to any gene: 3. The CDR3 DNA reads as TGCGCCAGCAGCTTGAGGCGGGAGCCCTACAATGAGCAGTTCTTC. It yields the protein CASSLRREPYNEQFF.

There are a few counts of this clonotype. The J gene is TRBJ2-1, the V gene TRBV20-1; 7 bases align to TRBD2. This CDR3 region has 15 residues. Germline CDR1 is DFQATT and CDR2 is SNEGSKA (reference sequence). V trimming: 5 bases; J trimming: 3 bases; junction bases outside the gene matches: 10. The CDR3 coding sequence is TGCAGTGCTCCCAGCCCTAGCGGCTTCTACAATGAGCAGTTCTTC. Its protein product is CSAPSPSGFYNEQFF.

This clonotype was seen many times. V and J are TRBV12-3 or TRBV12-4 and TRBJ2-5; D is undetermined. The CDR3 spans 13 residues. V lost 3 bases and J lost 2, with 7 bases in between. CDR3 amino acids: CASSFIQQETQYF. The DNA for the CDR3 is TGTGCCAGCAGTTTCATCCAGCAAGAGACCCAGTACTTC.

The CDR3 DNA reads TGTGCCAGCAGCCAGGAGCTAGGGAGGGCAACCGGGGAGCTGTTTTTT. Translating it yields CASSQELGRATGELFF. This chain connects TRBV3-1 to TRBJ2-2; 7 bases are shared with TRBD2. CDR3 length equals 16 residues. Germline loops: CDR1 LGHDT, CDR2 YNNKEL (reference sequence). V was pared by 3 bases and J by 5 bases, with 9 bases of the junction left unmatched.

Many counts were recorded for this clonotype. CDR3 DNA: TGTGCCAGCAGGGGAACTAGCGTGAACACCGGGGAGCTGTTTTTT. This translates into CASRGTSVNTGELFF. The V call is TRBV2, the J call TRBJ2-2, with 7 bases matching TRBD2. The germline V gene encodes CDR1 SNHLY and CDR2 FYNNEI. There are 15 residues in the CDR3. The J segment lost 1 base and the V segment lost 6 bases, leaving 5 bases of the junction unmatched. Supplemented by reference TRBV2 and TRBJ2-2, the full variable domain reads EPEVTQTPSHQVTQMGQEVILRCVPISNHLYFYWYRQILGQKVEFLVSFYNNEISEKSEIFDDQFSVERPDGSNFTLKIRSTKLEDSAMYFCASRGTSVNTGELFFGEGSRLTVL.

At least ten counts were recorded for this clonotype. V and J are TRBV20-1 and TRBJ2-7; 11 bases are shared with TRBD2. Trimming removed 2 bases from V and 3 bases from J; junction bases left unmatched: 6. In germline, CDR1 is DFQATT, CDR2 SNEGSKA (reference sequence). The CDR3 spans 15 residues. The CDR3 here is CSARSLAGGYYEQYF. The CDR3 DNA sequence: TGCAGTGCTAGAAGTCTAGCGGGAGGATACTACGAGCAGTACTTC.

This clonotype was counted only a few times. The V gene is TRBV20-1, the J gene TRBJ1-3; no definite D call. Trimming took off 0 bases at V and 1 base at J, with 10 bases between the two ends. Looked up from germline, CDR1 is DFQATT and CDR2 is SNEGSKA (reference sequence). The length of the CDR3 is 15 residues. The CDR3 loop reads CSARDWSISGNTIYF. CDR3 sequence (DNA): TGCAGTGCTAGAGATTGGAGCATATCTGGAAACACCATATATTTT.

This clonotype was seen more than once but under ten times. This sequence joins TRBV5-6 and TRBJ2-1, with TRBD2 matching 10 bases. This CDR3 is built from 16 residues. J gave up 3 bases and V 3 bases, and 6 bases lay outside the gene matches. Looked up from germline, CDR1 is SGHDT and CDR2 is YYEEEE. CDR3 loop: CASSSSPSGSYNEQFF. The CDR3 bases are TGTGCCAGCAGCTCTAGTCCTAGCGGGAGCTACAATGAGCAGTTCTTC.

The table lists this clonotype with many counts. This chain links TRBV3-1 with TRBJ1-5; D possibly corresponds to TRBD1 (6 bases). The CDR3 runs 14 residues. Looked up from germline, CDR1 is LGHDT and CDR2 is YNNKEL (reference sequence). Trimming shortened V by 4 bases and J by 3 bases, and 10 bases separated the two germline ends. As DNA, the CDR3 is TGTGCCAGCAGCCGGCAGGGGAACAATCAGCCCCAGCATTTT. It translates to CASSRQGNNQPQHF.

This clonotype was observed a handful of times. The CDR3 loop is CATSATRDPGELFF. Written as DNA, the CDR3 is TGTGCCACCAGTGCGACCAGGGATCCCGGGGAGCTGTTTTTT. V and J are TRBV24-1 and TRBJ2-2; D possibly corresponds to TRBD1 (5 bases). The CDR3 has 14 amino acids. CDR1 is KGHDR, CDR2 SFDVKD, per germline. Trimming pared 5 bases from V and 6 bases from J, leaving 12 bases between.

J is TRBJ2-1 and V is TRBV6-1; D unresolved. The CDR3 runs to 15 residues. V lost 2 bases and J 5 bases, leaving 13 bases between the germline ends. The germline CDR1 and CDR2 sequences are MNHNS and SASEGT. The CDR3 coding sequence is TGTGCCAGCAGTGAATGGTCGGGCCCCCACAATGAGCAGTTCTTC. Translating it yields CASSEWSGPHNEQFF.

This clonotype was observed a handful of times. The gene calls are TRBV20-1 and TRBJ1-1, with 7 bases identical to TRBD1. Per the germline V gene, CDR1 is DFQATT and CDR2 is SNEGSKA (reference sequence). This CDR3 comprises 15 residues. J was trimmed by 3 bases and V by 6 bases; bases with no gene match: 13. CDR3 amino acids: CSAIPDLDRDTEAFF. CDR3 nucleotides: TGCAGTGCCATCCCAGATCTTGACAGGGACACTGAAGCTTTCTTT.

This rearrangement joins TRBV7-2 to TRBJ2-7, with D possibly matching TRBD2 (6 bases). Trimming pared 0 bases from V and 2 bases from J, leaving 11 bases between. This CDR3 has 15 amino acids. CDR1 is SGHTA, CDR2 FQGNSA, per germline. CDR3: CASSLAGGRTYEQYF. CDR3 in DNA: TGTGCCAGCAGCTTAGCGGGGGGTAGGACCTACGAGCAGTACTTC.

This clonotype was counted between two and nine times. At one boundary the junction diverges from the germline segment, which might be a read error. This chain uses TRBV5-1 with TRBJ1-1, with D possibly being TRBD1 (6 bases). The CDR3 runs 14 residues. The germline CDR1 and CDR2 sequences are SGHRS and YFSETQ. This CDR3 reads CASRRRGEGTEASF. The DNA for the CDR3 is TGCGCCAGCAGACGCAGGGGTGAAGGGACTGAAGCTTCCTTT.

This clonotype appeared a few times. The V call is TRBV6-1, the J call TRBJ2-5; perhaps TRBD1 as D (6 bases). The CDR3 runs 17 residues. V lost 1 base, J lost 5 bases, and 20 bases lay in between. CDR1 and CDR2 (germline): MNHNS, SASEGT. CDR3 bases: TGTGCCAGCAGTGAAGACTCGGCAGGGGCAATTAGGGAGACCCAGTACTTC. It encodes CASSEDSAGAIRETQYF.

This clonotype has at least ten counts. This chain connects TRBV7-6 to TRBJ2-3, with TRBD2 identical over 14 bases. V was clipped by 3 bases and J by 1 base; unmatched bases: 3. In germline, CDR1 is SGHVS, CDR2 FNYEAQ. This CDR3 is built from 17 residues. In DNA form, the CDR3 reads TGTGCCAGCAGCTTTCGACTAGCGGGAGGGGGCACAGATACGCAGTATTTT. Residues: CASSFRLAGGGTDTQYF.

This clonotype was observed a few times. The chain uses TRBV6-1 and TRBJ2-7; the D gene is possibly TRBD2 (6 bases). Trimming stripped 7 bases from V and 3 bases from J, with 19 bases between. Germline-derived CDR1 and CDR2 are MNHNS and SASEGT. The CDR3 covers 15 residues. The CDR3 is CASKHSGTEVYEQYF. The CDR3 region has the DNA TGTGCCAGCAAGCACTCCGGGACTGAGGTCTACGAGCAGTACTTC.

The chain combines TRBV7-9 with TRBJ1-4; D not resolved. The CDR3 consists of 12 residues. V was cut by 5 bases and J by 8 bases, with 9 bases left in between. In germline, CDR1 is SEHNR, CDR2 FQNEAQ (reference sequence). CDR3 nucleotides: TGTGCCAGCAGCACCGCCGGGGAAAAACTGTTTTTT. Amino acid sequence: CASSTAGEKLFF.

This clonotype occurred once. The CDR3 sequence is CASSTTNQGSEAFF. The DNA for the CDR3 is TGTGCCAGCAGCACCACCAACCAGGGATCCGAAGCTTTCTTT. V usage is TRBV5-6 and J usage is TRBJ1-1; D may be TRBD1 (5 bases). Trimming shortened V by 4 bases and J by 8 bases, and 18 bases separated the two germline ends. Germline CDR1 SGHDT, CDR2 YYEEEE. The CDR3 has 14 residues.

This clonotype was seen only a few times. This chain links TRBV29-1 with TRBJ2-6; perhaps TRBD1 as D (6 bases). The germline gives CDR1 SQVTM, CDR2 ANQGSEA. Trimming shortened V by 7 bases and J by 0 bases, and 13 bases separated the two germline ends. The length of the CDR3 is 15 residues. The CDR3 sequence is CSAGQGSSGANVLTF. The CDR3 DNA sequence: TGCAGCGCCGGCCAGGGGAGCTCTGGGGCCAACGTCCTGACTTTC.

V is TRBV19 and J is TRBJ1-5; 10 bases align to TRBD1. The CDR3 consists of 15 residues. Per the germline V gene, CDR1 is LNHDA and CDR2 is SQIVND (reference sequence). After removal of 3 bases from V and 5 bases from J, the junction contained 4 bases not matched to a gene. The CDR3 here is CASSIRTGGHQPQHF. DNA of the CDR3: TGTGCCAGTAGTATCCGGACAGGGGGTCATCAGCCCCAGCATTTT.

This clonotype has ten or more counts. The genes are TRBV5-1 and TRBJ2-7; 8 positions match TRBD2. The CDR3 is 14 amino acids. After removal of 5 bases from V and 1 base from J, the junction contained 5 bases not matched to a gene. Germline values: CDR1 SGHRS, CDR2 YFSETQ. CDR3 amino acids: CASRHGTSSYEQYF. The CDR3 nucleotides read TGCGCCAGCAGGCACGGGACTAGTTCCTACGAGCAGTACTTC.

This sequence joins TRBV3-1 and TRBJ1-3; D remains ambiguous. The CDR3 spans 14 residues. Per germline, CDR1 LGHDT and CDR2 YNNKEL (reference sequence). V lost 0 bases and J 0 bases, leaving 3 bases between the germline ends. CDR3 residues: CASSQDYSGNTIYF. For the CDR3, the DNA is TGTGCCAGCAGCCAAGATTACTCTGGAAACACCATATATTTT.

In DNA, the CDR3 is TGTGCCAGCAGTGAACTAGCGGGAGACATTGAGCAGTTCTTC. Protein product: CASSELAGDIEQFF. This sequence joins TRBV6-1 and TRBJ2-1; TRBD2 matches 10 bases. Germline V gene sequence: CDR1 MNHNS, CDR2 SASEGT. V was pared by 2 bases and J by 9 bases, with 4 bases of the junction left unmatched. The CDR3 length is 14 residues.